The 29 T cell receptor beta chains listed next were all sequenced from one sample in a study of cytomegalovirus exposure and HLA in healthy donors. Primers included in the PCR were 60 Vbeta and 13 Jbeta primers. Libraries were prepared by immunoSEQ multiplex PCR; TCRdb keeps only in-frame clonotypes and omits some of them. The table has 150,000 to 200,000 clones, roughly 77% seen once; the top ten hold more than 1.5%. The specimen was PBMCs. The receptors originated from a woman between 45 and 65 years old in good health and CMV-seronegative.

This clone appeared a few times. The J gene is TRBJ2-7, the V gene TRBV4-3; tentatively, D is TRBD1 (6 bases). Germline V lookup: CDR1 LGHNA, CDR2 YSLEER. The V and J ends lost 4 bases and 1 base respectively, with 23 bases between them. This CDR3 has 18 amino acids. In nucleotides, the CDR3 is TGCGCCAGCAGCCCGACAGGTGAAAGGGCAAGGGGGTCCTACGAGCAGTACTTC. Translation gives CASSPTGERARGSYEQYF.

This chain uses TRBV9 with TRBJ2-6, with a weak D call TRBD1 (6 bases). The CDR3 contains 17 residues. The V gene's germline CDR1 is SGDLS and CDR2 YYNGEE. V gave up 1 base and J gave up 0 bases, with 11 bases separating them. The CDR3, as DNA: TGTGCCAGCAGCGTATATGACAGGAGCTCTGGGGCCAACGTCCTGACTTTC. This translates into CASSVYDRSSGANVLTF.

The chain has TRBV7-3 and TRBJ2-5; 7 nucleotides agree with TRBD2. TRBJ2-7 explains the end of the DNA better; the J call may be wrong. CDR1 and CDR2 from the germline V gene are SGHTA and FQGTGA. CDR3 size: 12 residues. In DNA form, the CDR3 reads TGTGCCAGCAGCAGCGGGGTAGGCGAGCAGTACTTC. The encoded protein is CASSSGVGEQYF.

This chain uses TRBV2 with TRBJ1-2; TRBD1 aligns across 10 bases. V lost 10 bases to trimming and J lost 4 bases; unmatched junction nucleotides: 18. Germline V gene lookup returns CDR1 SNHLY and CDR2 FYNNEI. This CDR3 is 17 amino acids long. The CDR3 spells CAINPGAGQGRIYGYTF. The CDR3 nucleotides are TGTGCCATCAATCCTGGGGCGGGACAGGGGCGGATCTATGGCTACACCTTC. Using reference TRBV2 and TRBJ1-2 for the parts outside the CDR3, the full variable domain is EPEVTQTPSHQVTQMGQEVILRCVPISNHLYFYWYRQILGQKVEFLVSFYNNEISEKSEIFDDQFSVERPDGSNFTLKIRSTKLEDSAMYFCAINPGAGQGRIYGYTFGSGTRLTVV.

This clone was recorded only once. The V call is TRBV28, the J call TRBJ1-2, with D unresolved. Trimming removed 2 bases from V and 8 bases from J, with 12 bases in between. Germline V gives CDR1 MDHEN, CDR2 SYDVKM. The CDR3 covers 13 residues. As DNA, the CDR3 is TGTGCCAGCAGTTTAGGCATCTGGGAGGGCTACACCTTC. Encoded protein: CASSLGIWEGYTF.

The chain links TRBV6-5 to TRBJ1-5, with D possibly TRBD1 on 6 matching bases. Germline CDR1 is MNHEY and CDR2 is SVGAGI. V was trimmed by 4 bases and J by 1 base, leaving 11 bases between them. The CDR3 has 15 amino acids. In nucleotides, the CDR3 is TGTGCCAGCAGTTTCAGGGGAGTAAGCAATCAGCCCCAGCATTTT. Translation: CASSFRGVSNQPQHF.

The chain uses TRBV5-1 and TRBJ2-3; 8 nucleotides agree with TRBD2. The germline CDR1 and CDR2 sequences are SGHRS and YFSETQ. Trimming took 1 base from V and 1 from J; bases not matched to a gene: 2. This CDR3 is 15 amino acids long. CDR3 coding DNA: TGCGCCAGCAGCTTGAGCGGGAGAGGCACAGATACGCAGTATTTT. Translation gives CASSLSGRGTDTQYF.

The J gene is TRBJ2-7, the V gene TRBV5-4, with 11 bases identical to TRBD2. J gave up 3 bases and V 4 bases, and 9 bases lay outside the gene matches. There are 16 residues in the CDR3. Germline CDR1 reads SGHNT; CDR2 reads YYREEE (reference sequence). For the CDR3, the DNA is TGTGCCAGCAGCCCGGGACTAGCGGAGTCTTACTACGAGCAGTACTTC. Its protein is CASSPGLAESYYEQYF.

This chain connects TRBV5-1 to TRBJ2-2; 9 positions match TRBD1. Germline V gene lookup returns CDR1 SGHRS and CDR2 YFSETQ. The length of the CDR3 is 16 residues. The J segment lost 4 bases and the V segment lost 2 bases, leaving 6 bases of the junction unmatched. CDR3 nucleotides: TGCGCCAGCAGCTTAAGTGGGACAGGGACCACCGGGGAGCTGTTTTTT. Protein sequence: CASSLSGTGTTGELFF.

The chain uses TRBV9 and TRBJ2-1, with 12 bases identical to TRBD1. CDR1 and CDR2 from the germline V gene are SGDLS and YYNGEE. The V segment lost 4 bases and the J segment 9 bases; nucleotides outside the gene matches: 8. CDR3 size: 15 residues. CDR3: CASSRTGTGGVEQFF. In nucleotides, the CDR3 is TGTGCCAGCAGCAGAACCGGGACAGGGGGCGTTGAGCAGTTCTTC.

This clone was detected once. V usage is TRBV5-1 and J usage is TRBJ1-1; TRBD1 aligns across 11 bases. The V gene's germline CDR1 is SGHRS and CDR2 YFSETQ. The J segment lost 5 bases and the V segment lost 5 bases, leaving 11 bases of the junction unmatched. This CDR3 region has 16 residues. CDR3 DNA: TGCGCCAGCAGAGCCGGGACAGGGGGTGAGAAGACTGAAGCTTTCTTT. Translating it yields CASRAGTGGEKTEAFF.

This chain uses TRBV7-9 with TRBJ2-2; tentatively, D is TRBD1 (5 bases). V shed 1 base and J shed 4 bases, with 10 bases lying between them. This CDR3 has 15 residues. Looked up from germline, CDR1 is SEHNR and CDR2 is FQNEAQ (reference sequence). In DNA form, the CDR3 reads TGTGCCAGCAGCTTAGTCAGGGCTTCCACCGGGGAGCTGTTTTTT. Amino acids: CASSLVRASTGELFF.

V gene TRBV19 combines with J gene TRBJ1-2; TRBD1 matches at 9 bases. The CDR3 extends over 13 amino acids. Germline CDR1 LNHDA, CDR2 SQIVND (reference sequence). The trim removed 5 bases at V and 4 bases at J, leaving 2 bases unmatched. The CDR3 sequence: CASSPQGAYGYTF. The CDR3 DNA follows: TGTGCCAGTAGTCCACAGGGGGCCTATGGCTACACCTTC.

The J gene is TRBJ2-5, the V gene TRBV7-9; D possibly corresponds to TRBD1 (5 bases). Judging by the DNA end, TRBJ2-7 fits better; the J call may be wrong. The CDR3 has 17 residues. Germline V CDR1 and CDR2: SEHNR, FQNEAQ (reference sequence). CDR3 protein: CASSLAQTGRGPYEQYF. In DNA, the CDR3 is TGTGCCAGCAGCTTAGCGCAAACAGGCCGAGGACCCTACGAGCAGTACTTC.

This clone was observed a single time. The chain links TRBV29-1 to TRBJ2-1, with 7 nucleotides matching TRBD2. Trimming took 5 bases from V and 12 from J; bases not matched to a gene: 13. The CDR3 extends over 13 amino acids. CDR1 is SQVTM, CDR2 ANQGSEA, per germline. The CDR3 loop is CSVYGVGLAAQFF. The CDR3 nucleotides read TGCAGCGTTTACGGTGTAGGCCTAGCGGCGCAGTTCTTC.

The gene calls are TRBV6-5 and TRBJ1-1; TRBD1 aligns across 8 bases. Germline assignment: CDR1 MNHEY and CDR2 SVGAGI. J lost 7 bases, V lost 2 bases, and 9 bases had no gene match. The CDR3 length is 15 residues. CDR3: CASSYGRAGGGEAFF. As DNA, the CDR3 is TGTGCCAGCAGTTACGGCAGGGCAGGGGGCGGTGAAGCTTTCTTT.

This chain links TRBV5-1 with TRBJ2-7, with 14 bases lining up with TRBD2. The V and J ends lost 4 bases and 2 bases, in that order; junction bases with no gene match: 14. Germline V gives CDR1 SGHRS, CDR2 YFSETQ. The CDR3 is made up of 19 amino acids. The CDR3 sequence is CASSPRTSGGFINTYEQYF. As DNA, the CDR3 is TGCGCCAGCAGCCCTCGGACTAGCGGGGGGTTCATAAACACCTACGAGCAGTACTTC.

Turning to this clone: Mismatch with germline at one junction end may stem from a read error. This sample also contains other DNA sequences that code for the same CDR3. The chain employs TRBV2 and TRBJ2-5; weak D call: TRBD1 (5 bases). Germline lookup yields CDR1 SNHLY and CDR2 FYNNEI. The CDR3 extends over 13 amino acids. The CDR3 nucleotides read TGTGCCAGCAGCGAAGAGCAGGGAGAGACCCAGTACTTC. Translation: CASSEEQGETQYF.

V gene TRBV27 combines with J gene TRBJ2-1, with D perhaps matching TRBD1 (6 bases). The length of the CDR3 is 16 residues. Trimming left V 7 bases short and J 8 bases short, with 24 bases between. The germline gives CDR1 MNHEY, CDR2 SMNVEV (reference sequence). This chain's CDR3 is CASTPLSGFRGDEQFF. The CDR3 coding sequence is TGTGCCAGCACCCCCCTCAGCGGTTTCAGGGGCGATGAGCAGTTCTTC.

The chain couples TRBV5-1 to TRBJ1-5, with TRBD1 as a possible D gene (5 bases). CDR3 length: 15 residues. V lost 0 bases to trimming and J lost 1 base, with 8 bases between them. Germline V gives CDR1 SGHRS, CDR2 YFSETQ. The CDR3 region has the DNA TGCGCCAGCAGCTTGGGACAGACGAGCAATCAGCCCCAGCATTTT. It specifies CASSLGQTSNQPQHF.

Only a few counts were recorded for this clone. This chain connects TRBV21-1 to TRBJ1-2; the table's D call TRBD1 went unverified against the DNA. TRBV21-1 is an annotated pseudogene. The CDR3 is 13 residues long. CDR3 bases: TGTGCCAGGATACCATGGGGCGACTATGGCTACACCTTC. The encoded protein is CARIPWGDYGYTF.

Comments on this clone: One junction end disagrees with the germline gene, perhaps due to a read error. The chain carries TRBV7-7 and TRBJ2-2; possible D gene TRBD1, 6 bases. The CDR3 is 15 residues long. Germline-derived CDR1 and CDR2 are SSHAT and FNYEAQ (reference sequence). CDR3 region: CASSFWGRDTGELFF. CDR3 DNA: TGTGCTAGCAGCTTCTGGGGGCGCGACACCGGGGAGCTGTTTTTT. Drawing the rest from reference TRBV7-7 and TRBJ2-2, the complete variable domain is GAGVSQSPRYKVTKRGQDVTLRCDPISSHATLYWYQQALGQGPEFLTYFNYEAQPDKSGLPSDRFSAERPEGSISTLTIQRTEQRDSAMYRCASSFWGRDTGELFFGEGSRLTVL.

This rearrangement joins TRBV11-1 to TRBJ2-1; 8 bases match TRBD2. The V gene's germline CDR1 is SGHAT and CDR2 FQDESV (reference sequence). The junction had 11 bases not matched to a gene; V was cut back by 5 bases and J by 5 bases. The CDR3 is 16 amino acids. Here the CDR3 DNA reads TGTGCCAGCAGCCCCCTAAGCAGCGGGAGTCACAATGAGCAGTTCTTC. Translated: CASSPLSSGSHNEQFF.

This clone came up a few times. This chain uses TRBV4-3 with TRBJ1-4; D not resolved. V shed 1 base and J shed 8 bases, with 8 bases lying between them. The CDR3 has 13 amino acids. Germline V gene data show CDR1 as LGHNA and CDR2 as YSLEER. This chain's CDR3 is CASSQVIGEKLFF. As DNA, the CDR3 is TGCGCCAGCAGCCAAGTAATCGGGGAAAAACTGTTTTTT.

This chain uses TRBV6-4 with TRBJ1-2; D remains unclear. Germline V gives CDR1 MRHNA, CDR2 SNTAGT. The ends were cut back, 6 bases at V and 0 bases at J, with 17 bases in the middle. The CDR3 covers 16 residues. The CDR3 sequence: CASRRDGGETNYGYTF. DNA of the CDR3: TGTGCCAGCAGGCGGGATGGAGGAGAGACTAACTATGGCTACACCTTC.

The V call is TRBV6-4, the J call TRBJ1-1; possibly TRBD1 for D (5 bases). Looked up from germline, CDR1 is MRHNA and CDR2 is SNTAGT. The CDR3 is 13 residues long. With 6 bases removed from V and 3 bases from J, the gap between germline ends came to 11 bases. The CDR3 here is CASRSDSYTEAFF. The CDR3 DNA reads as TGTGCCAGCAGATCCGACAGTTACACTGAAGCTTTCTTT.

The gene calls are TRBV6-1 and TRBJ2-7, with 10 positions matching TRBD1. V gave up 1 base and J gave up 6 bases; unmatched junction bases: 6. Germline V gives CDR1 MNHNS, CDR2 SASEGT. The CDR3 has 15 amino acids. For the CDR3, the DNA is TGTGCCAGCAGTGAAGGTCGGGACAGGGGATCCGAGCAGTACTTC. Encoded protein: CASSEGRDRGSEQYF.

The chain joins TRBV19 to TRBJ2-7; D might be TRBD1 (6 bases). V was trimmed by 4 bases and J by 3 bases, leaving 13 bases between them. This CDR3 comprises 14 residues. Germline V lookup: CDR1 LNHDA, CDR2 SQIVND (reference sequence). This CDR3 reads CASSRTDLIYEQYF. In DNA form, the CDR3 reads TGTGCCAGTAGTAGGACAGACCTTATCTACGAGCAGTACTTC.

This CDR3 is CASTSGPRIGEAFF. CDR3 sequence (DNA): TGTGCCAGCACTTCTGGGCCCCGAATAGGTGAAGCTTTCTTT. This chain connects TRBV7-8 to TRBJ1-1; D remains ambiguous. Germline V gives CDR1 SGHVS, CDR2 FQNEAQ. CDR3 length: 14 amino acids. Trimming left V 7 bases short and J 7 bases short, with 19 bases between.